The text below deals with one T cell receptor (beta chain). Researchers ran the assay at a deep level. Sorted-subset replicate PCRs used roughly 180 ng DNA, some 30,000 T cell genomes. Repertoires were generated with immunoSEQ multiplex PCR, while TCRdb's copy carries only in-frame clones and drops some. This sample has around 1.9 million clones; roughly 95% occur once, and the top ten carry about 1.7%. The data were taken from a study of shared clonotypes between healthy human individuals. CDR1 is MGHRA and CDR2 is YSYEKL in the germline V gene. V was pared by 4 bases and J by 2 bases, with 8 bases between. The CDR3 length is 13 residues. CD45RO negativity and positive selection for CCR7 defined naive CD8 cells, a population that excluded terminally differentiated effector memory CD45RA+ cells.

This TCR was recovered from a man between 18 and 35 years old in good health. Some clones in this sample may be carry-over from other donors' samples. Specimen: naive CD8+ T cells from PBMCs. V usage is TRBV4-1 and J usage is TRBJ2-5; D uncertain. The CDR3: CASSPIGQETQYF. DNA of the CDR3: TGCGCCAGCAGCCCCATCGGGCAAGAGACCCAGTACTTC.